This T cell receptor beta chain comes out of a study of radiation and T cells in renal cell carcinoma. TCRdb's table, derived via immunoSEQ multiplex PCR, lists solely in-frame clones and lacks some. The sample yields about 59,000 clones, over 70% seen once. Of note for this clone: Its antigen remains unknown.

Time point: baseline pretreatment blood. Treatment here: 15 Gy SBRT to primary tumor, nephrectomy 4 weeks later. The tumor was a clear cell renal cell carcinoma. The CDR3 extends over 16 amino acids. CDR1 and CDR2 (germline): SGHNT, YYREEE (reference sequence). V lost 5 bases to trimming and J lost 4 bases; unmatched junction nucleotides: 6. Findings and caveats of the study: Without pretreatment biopsies, baseline tumor clonotype presence was undetermined.

J is TRBJ2-2 and V is TRBV5-4; 12 bases are shared with TRBD2. This receptor was taken from a man in his 60s with renal cell carcinoma. The source material was blood, sampled from a patient whose treatment included radiotherapy and nephrectomy. CDR3 sequence: CASRASGRAVTGELFF. The CDR3, as DNA: TGTGCCAGCAGGGCTAGCGGGAGGGCCGTCACCGGGGAGCTGTTTTTT. Supplemented by reference TRBV5-4 and TRBJ2-2, the full variable domain reads ETGVTQSPTHLIKTRGQQVTLRCSSQSGHNTVSWYQQALGQGPQFIFQYYREEENGRGNFPPRFSGLQFPNYSSELNVNALELDDSALYLCASRASGRAVTGELFFGEGSRLTVL.